The 20 T cell receptor beta chains given below trace back to one sample, sequenced in a study of T cells after yellow fever vaccination. MiXCR, run by TCRdb on the 5' RACE reads, gives a single entry per CDR3 protein. The data hold 200,000 to 250,000 distinct CDR3 sequences, with approximately 3% observed a single time. This material consisted of CD4+ T cells sorted from PBMCs, taken 10 days after the yellow fever booster vaccination. These receptors all come from a man younger than 35 who received the YFV17D yellow fever vaccine.

The sample holds many counts of this clonotype. Written as DNA, the CDR3 is TGTGCCAGCAGCCAATTGGGCTCGGGGGCCGGACGTGAGTCCCAGTACTTC. This gives the protein CASSQLGSGAGRESQYF. This sequence joins TRBV7-2 and TRBJ2-5; possibly TRBD1 or TRBD2 for D (6 bases each). The CDR3 loop spans 17 amino acids. V was shortened by 5 bases and J by 9 bases, with 28 bases between the two germline ends. CDR1 and CDR2 from the germline V gene are SGHTA and FQGNSA.

V usage is TRBV20-1 and J usage is TRBJ2-5; 9 positions agree with TRBD2. There are 15 residues in the CDR3. The V and J ends lost 0 bases and 6 bases, in that order; junction bases with no gene match: 8. CDR1 is DFQATT, CDR2 SNEGSKA, per germline (reference sequence). The CDR3 DNA reads TGCAGTGCTAGAGAGGTGCGGGGGGGCCGAAAGACCCAGTACTTC. Translating gives CSAREVRGGRKTQYF.

J is TRBJ2-3 and V is TRBV4-2; 8 bases are shared with TRBD2. V dropped 0 bases and J dropped 0; count of bases not matched to a gene: 2. From germline, CDR1 is LGHNA and CDR2 YNFKEQ. The CDR3 runs 16 residues. In DNA, the CDR3 is TGTGCCAGCAGCCAAGATAGCGGGGCGAGCACAGATACGCAGTATTTT. This sequence encodes CASSQDSGASTDTQYF.

The sample holds a few counts of this clonotype. V gene TRBV6-6 combines with J gene TRBJ2-5; D possibly corresponds to TRBD1 (5 bases). CDR1 and CDR2 (germline): MNHNY, SVGAGI (reference sequence). Trimming removed 6 bases at V and 8 bases at J, with 13 bases between. The CDR3 loop spans 12 amino acids. The CDR3 is CASSVSDSTQYF. As DNA, the CDR3 is TGTGCCAGCAGCGTAAGCGACAGTACCCAGTACTTC.

This clonotype has a count of ten or more. This rearrangement joins TRBV11-1 to TRBJ2-3, with D hard to call. Trimming pared 1 base from V and 2 bases from J, leaving 7 bases between. CDR1 is SGHAT and CDR2 is FQDESV in the germline V gene (reference sequence). This CDR3 region has 14 residues. CDR3 residues: CASSLGSNTDTQYF. For the CDR3, the DNA is TGTGCCAGCAGCTTAGGATCCAACACAGATACGCAGTATTTT.

The V gene is TRBV30, the J gene TRBJ1-2; 8 bases map to TRBD1. Per germline, CDR1 GTSNPN and CDR2 SVGIG (reference sequence). V lost 3 bases to trimming and J lost 0 bases; unmatched junction nucleotides: 3. The CDR3 is made up of 14 amino acids. The CDR3 loop is CAWRTGAANYGYTF. The CDR3 DNA is TGTGCCTGGAGGACAGGGGCAGCTAACTATGGCTACACCTTC.

At least ten counts were recorded for this clonotype. At one end the junction does not follow the germline gene, possibly because of a read error. The J gene is TRBJ2-5, the V gene TRBV19, with D perhaps TRBD1 (6 bases). The CDR3 is 11 amino acids. Germline lookup yields CDR1 LNHDA and CDR2 SQIVND (reference sequence). Written as DNA, the CDR3 is TGTGCCAGCAGTACAGGGGAGACCCAGTACTTC. As protein: CASSTGETQYF.

This chain joins TRBV20-1 and TRBJ1-2; weak D call: TRBD1 (6 bases). Trimming took off 0 bases at V and 4 bases at J, with 9 bases between the two ends. The CDR3 totals 13 residues. CDR1 and CDR2 (germline): DFQATT, SNEGSKA (reference sequence). The CDR3 DNA follows: TGCAGTGCTAGAGACCAGGGGAGCTATGGCTACACCTTC. Translated: CSARDQGSYGYTF.

This clonotype showed up many times. The V call is TRBV7-8, the J call TRBJ2-2; D unresolved. Trimming shortened V by 3 bases and J by 8 bases, and 10 bases separated the two germline ends. The CDR3 consists of 13 residues. CDR1 and CDR2 from the germline V gene are SGHVS and FQNEAQ. The CDR3 loop reads CASSLEWRGELFF. CDR3 DNA: TGTGCCAGCAGCTTGGAGTGGCGGGGGGAGCTGTTTTTT.

In its sample, this clonotype was seen many times. V and J are TRBV9 and TRBJ2-5; D unclear. This CDR3 is 14 amino acids long. V lost 0 bases to trimming and J lost 2 bases, with 8 bases between them. Germline CDR1 SGDLS, CDR2 YYNGEE. CDR3 loop: CASSVDTIQETQYF. The DNA of the CDR3 is TGTGCCAGCAGCGTAGATACGATACAAGAGACCCAGTACTTC.

This clonotype has only a few counts. The chain couples TRBV10-3 to TRBJ1-1; unclear D gene. The CDR3 sequence is 12 residues long. Germline values: CDR1 ENHRY, CDR2 SYGVKD. The V and J ends lost 7 bases and 5 bases respectively, with 11 bases between them. The CDR3, as DNA: TGTGCCATCACCCCAGCGTGGACTGAAGCTTTCTTT. Its protein product is CAITPAWTEAFF.

This clonotype was seen more than once but under ten times. J is TRBJ2-1 and V is TRBV7-2; 9 bases are shared with TRBD1. V dropped 5 bases and J dropped 8; count of bases not matched to a gene: 13. In germline, CDR1 is SGHTA, CDR2 FQGNSA. The CDR3 is made up of 16 amino acids. The CDR3 loop reads CASSRPTGGSAYEQFF. For the CDR3, the DNA is TGTGCCAGCAGCCGACCTACAGGGGGCTCGGCCTATGAGCAGTTCTTC.

This clonotype was observed a few times. The chain joins TRBV10-3 to TRBJ2-5; 7 nucleotides align to TRBD1. Germline CDR1 reads ENHRY; CDR2 reads SYGVKD. V was clipped by 3 bases and J by 3 bases; unmatched bases: 4. The CDR3 has 14 amino acids. CDR3 nucleotide sequence: TGTGCCATCAGTGAAGGGACAGCGGAAGAGACCCAGTACTTC. Amino acids: CAISEGTAEETQYF.

In this sample, this clonotype turned up a few times. The gene calls are TRBV10-3 and TRBJ2-7, with 9 nucleotides matching TRBD2. Per the germline V gene, CDR1 is ENHRY and CDR2 is SYGVKD. The CDR3 totals 14 residues. After removal of 4 bases from V and 2 bases from J, the junction contained 3 bases not matched to a gene. The CDR3 DNA reads TGTGCCATCAGTGCTGGCGGGGGGGCCTACGAGCAGTACTTC. Its protein product is CAISAGGGAYEQYF.

This clonotype was picked up many times. DNA for the CDR3: TGTGCCAGCAGCTTGGCCCCCTTAGGGAAGCTGGGCGAGCAGTACGTC. Its translation: CASSLAPLGKLGEQYV. V gene TRBV5-6 combines with J gene TRBJ2-7; D unclear. Trimming shortened V by 0 bases and J by 6 bases, and 19 bases separated the two germline ends. Germline-derived CDR1 and CDR2 are SGHDT and YYEEEE. There are 16 residues in the CDR3.

This clonotype was picked up a small number of times. The V and J genes are TRBV12-3 or TRBV12-4 and TRBJ2-3; D tentatively reads TRBD1 or TRBD2 (5 bases each). V was clipped by 6 bases and J by 6 bases, with 16 bases between them. The CDR3 sequence is 14 residues long. This chain's CDR3 is CASSPRGVGDTQYF. The CDR3 nucleotides read TGTGCCAGCAGCCCGAGAGGGGTGGGGGATACGCAGTATTTT.

This clonotype was counted ten times or more. This chain uses TRBV20-1 with TRBJ2-1; 7 positions match TRBD2. V shed 5 bases, J shed 4 bases, and the junction held 11 bases outside the gene matches. Germline CDR1 and CDR2: DFQATT and SNEGSKA (reference sequence). The CDR3 is 15 amino acids. Here the CDR3 reads CSAPRGGGLYNEQFF. In DNA, the CDR3 is TGCAGTGCTCCTAGGGGCGGGGGTCTATACAATGAGCAGTTCTTC.

The V gene is TRBV5-5, the J gene TRBJ2-7; D gene uncertain. The CDR3 covers 14 residues. The V gene's germline CDR1 is SGHKS and CDR2 YYEKEE (reference sequence). V lost 6 bases and J lost 3, with 16 bases in between. The CDR3 DNA reads TGTGCCAGCAACCTTGTACCCTCTAACTACGAGCAGTACTTC. It encodes CASNLVPSNYEQYF.

With respect to this clonotype: This sequence may be a read error, since a much larger clone differs from it by one base. The chain joins TRBV7-2 to TRBJ1-1; D not certain. Per germline, CDR1 SGHTA and CDR2 FQGNSA. This CDR3 has 15 amino acids. V lost 5 bases and J 6 bases, leaving 19 bases between the germline ends. CDR3 loop: CASSLSPLRRSEAFF. The CDR3 DNA follows: TGTGCCAGCAGCCTCTCCCCCCTTCGTAGGTCTGAAGCTTTCTTT.

This clonotype has at least ten counts. CDR3 nucleotides: TGTGCCAGCAGCTTACTCCTTCCGAGCGGGGGTAATGAGCAGTTCTTC. It is translated as CASSLLLPSGGNEQFF. The V call is TRBV7-6, the J call TRBJ2-1; 8 bases are shared with TRBD2. V was clipped by 2 bases and J by 7 bases; unmatched bases: 10. The V gene's germline CDR1 is SGHVS and CDR2 FNYEAQ. The CDR3 consists of 16 residues.